This T cell receptor beta chain was identified during a study of identical twins (dated by TCRdb to between 2015 and 2016). In the study overall: To test whether fetal clonotypes persist, the study used deep sequencing on TCR alpha and beta repertoires from monozygotic twins, unrelated adults of various ages, and cord blood. To rule out contamination, replicate twin experiments were performed at different times with different library preparation protocols. The investigation overall reported the following: In monozygotic twins, out-of-frame TCR alpha sharing was systematically underestimated by recombination models, although the models agreed with sharing between unrelated individuals. In beta out-of-frame sequences, excess twin sharing was weaker, because having fewer shared sequences lowered the signal-to-noise ratio. Conclusions relied on cross-sectional statistical analysis, since the same donors could not be followed over many years. Abundant cord blood beta clonotypes had fewer insertions, young adult naive repertoires showed a similar but weaker trend, and memory repertoires showed no such trend. Zero-insertion analyses could be partly confounded by invariant T cells such as MAIT and iNKT, though diverse VJ usage argued against such confounding for most clonotypes. Compared with coincidental sharing between unrelated individuals, out-of-frame TCR alpha sequences shared between twins had an excess of sequences with low generation probability.

This clonotype was detected only a few times. Its antigen is unknown. No clone much larger than this one lies a single base away; base qualities are absent. Trimmed from V: 8 bases; trimmed from J: 0 bases; junction bases lacking a gene match: 8. The CDR3, cysteine through phenylalanine, is 16 amino acids long. The retained sequence is limited to the CDR3, 48 bases, with the frame set at the first base. The germline V gene encodes CDR1 KGHSH and CDR2 LQKENI. Only healthy Caucasian donors were included. The twin cohort comprised three pairs of female monozygotic twins, all aged about 18 to 30 years. Positive isolation kits from Invitrogen were used to isolate the CD4+ and CD8+ T cell populations. The library was produced with 5' RACE. Sequencing took place on an Illumina HiSeq 2000. Template switching added a universal primer binding site, and the final cDNA carried a unique molecular identifier that allowed TCR cDNA molecules to be counted accurately. Specific primers in the conserved constant-segment region were used to synthesize first-strand cDNA for TCR alpha and beta chains. Each cDNA library was double barcoded, with a SMART-Mk sample barcode plus Illumina barcodes, to control for contamination. Two successive PCR steps introduced TruSeq adapter sequences along with Illumina sample barcodes. The Illumina HiSeq platform was used with custom primers to sequence TCR alpha and beta cDNA libraries. The paper's data handling went like this. Unique molecular identifiers were extracted from raw reads with MiGEC, and CDR3 positions were determined with MiXCR. For each individual, recombination models were inferred using an EM algorithm with the repgenHMM and IGoR tools. The tcR package in R was used for shared clonotype analysis, with sharing normalized by the product of cloneset sizes. To study raw recombination free of thymic and clonal selection effects, out-of-frame nonproductive sequences were analyzed. In-frame beta chains were kept once TCRdb had trimmed the public reads at Q25 with fastp and called clones with MiXCR. Records with the same CDR3 protein are collapsed into one entry carrying the most frequent genes and DNA. TCRdb's processing, not the authors', yielded these V and J calls. The sample records around 510,000 distinct CDR3 sequences, 13% to 15% of which are singletons. Of the sample, about 0.94% is held by the ten largest clones.

The sample also formed part of further work on yellow fever vaccine responses in identical twins. From that second study: According to the authors, the vaccine-induced T cell response in identical twins seemed to be partly convergent and partly specific to each individual. The study precisely tracked vaccine-responding T cell clones in identical twins.

The source of this sequence is a woman in her late teens or twenties in good health. This receptor chain uses TRBV18 and TRBJ2-7, with TRBD1 identical over 12 junction bases. Sequencing was performed on CD4+ T cells sorted from blood. The DNA sequence follows: TGTGCCAGCCAGGGGACAGGGGGCTTTTACTCCTACGAGCAGTACTTC. Protein translation: CASQGTGGFYSYEQYF. This CDR3, with the reference TRBV18 and TRBJ2-7 proteins standing in past its ends, gives the full variable domain NAGVMQNPRHLVRRRGQEARLRCSPMKGHSHVYWYRQLPEEGLKFMVYLQKENIIDESGMPKERFSAEFPKEGPSILRIQQVVRGDSAAYFCASQGTGGFYSYEQYFGPGTRLTVT.